These 28 T cell receptor beta chains originate from one sample sequenced in a study of T cell responses to AZD1222 COVID-19 vaccine. Clones were sequenced by immunoSEQ multiplex PCR, and TCRdb holds only the in-frame ones, with some missing. Among around 100,000 clones listed, about nine tenths were seen once. This specimen was peripheral blood, taken on day 0 of AZD1222 vaccination. All receptors come from an adult in good health.

The chain carries TRBV12-2 and TRBJ2-4; the D call in the table, TRBD1, was not verified against the DNA. TRBV12-2 is an annotated pseudogene. The CDR3 runs 13 residues. CDR3 in amino acids: CASRLKGDLFQYF. The DNA of the CDR3 is TGTGCAAGTCGCTTAAAGGGGGACCTCTTTCAGTACTTC.

The chain is built from TRBV11-2 and TRBJ2-1; no firm D call. V was clipped by 3 bases and J by 3 bases, with 3 bases between them. CDR3 length: 12 residues. Germline CDR1 reads SGHAT; CDR2 reads FQNNGV. The CDR3 here is CASSFVYNEQFF. The CDR3 nucleotides are TGTGCCAGCAGCTTTGTCTACAATGAGCAGTTCTTC.

The chain is built from TRBV5-5 and TRBJ2-5; tentative D call: TRBD1 (6 bases). Germline CDR1 SGHKS, CDR2 YYEKEE (reference sequence). Trimming shortened V by 4 bases and J by 5 bases, and 18 bases separated the two germline ends. The CDR3 has 15 residues. The CDR3 here is CASSPVGTPRETQYF. The CDR3 DNA reads TGTGCCAGCAGCCCAGTCGGGACACCCAGGGAGACCCAGTACTTC.

The V gene is TRBV9, the J gene TRBJ2-3, with a weak D call TRBD2 (5 bases). The CDR3 sequence is 16 residues long. Trimming pared 0 bases from V and 6 bases from J, leaving 17 bases between. Germline values: CDR1 SGDLS, CDR2 YYNGEE. The CDR3: CASSVAVGLASDTQYF. CDR3 nucleotides: TGTGCCAGCAGCGTAGCTGTGGGTCTAGCAAGCGATACGCAGTATTTT. Based on the CDR3 plus reference TRBV9 and TRBJ2-3, the full variable domain is DSGVTQTPKHLITATGQRVTLRCSPRSGDLSVYWYQQSLDQGLQFLIQYYNGEERAKGNILERFSAQQFPDLHSELNLSSLELGDSALYFCASSVAVGLASDTQYFGPGTRLTVL.

J is TRBJ2-4 and V is TRBV28, with TRBD2 matching over 16 bases. Germline loops: CDR1 MDHEN, CDR2 SYDVKM. The length of the CDR3 is 20 residues. V lost 0 bases to trimming and J lost 0 bases; unmatched junction nucleotides: 5. The DNA for the CDR3 is TGTGCCAGCAGTTTATGGGGGGGACTAGCGGGAGGGATAGCCAAAAACATTCAGTACTTC. Translation gives CASSLWGGLAGGIAKNIQYF.

The V call is TRBV5-1, the J call TRBJ1-2, with D maybe TRBD1 (6 bases). V was trimmed by 2 bases and J by 6 bases, leaving 8 bases between them. The CDR3 length is 12 residues. CDR1 is SGHRS and CDR2 is YFSETQ in the germline V gene. The CDR3 protein is CASSLSGDGYTF. As DNA, the CDR3 is TGCGCCAGCAGCTTATCAGGGGATGGCTACACCTTC.

This chain links TRBV2 with TRBJ2-1, with TRBD1 matching over 7 bases. This CDR3 has 14 amino acids. Germline lookup yields CDR1 SNHLY and CDR2 FYNNEI. V was pared by 3 bases and J by 4 bases, with 3 bases of the junction left unmatched. The CDR3 spells CASSDRTGYNEQFF. CDR3 coding DNA: TGTGCCAGCAGTGACCGGACAGGTTACAATGAGCAGTTCTTC.

V gene TRBV15 combines with J gene TRBJ1-5, with TRBD1 identical over 10 bases. This CDR3 contains 17 residues. Per the germline V gene, CDR1 is LNHNV and CDR2 is YYDKDF (reference sequence). Germline trimming cut 5 bases from V and 5 bases from J; bases unmatched to any gene: 12. CDR3 amino acids: CATSPHPGQGSDQPQHF. The CDR3 DNA reads TGTGCCACCAGCCCTCACCCGGGACAGGGGTCCGATCAGCCCCAGCATTTT.

The gene calls are TRBV9 and TRBJ1-6; unclear D gene. CDR3 length: 14 amino acids. Germline V CDR1 and CDR2: SGDLS, YYNGEE. The V and J ends lost 3 bases and 6 bases respectively, with 10 bases between them. The CDR3 sequence: CASSEDAPNSPLHF. The CDR3 nucleotides read TGTGCCAGCAGCGAAGACGCTCCTAATTCACCCCTCCACTTT.

The chain recombines TRBV6-1 with TRBJ1-2; D remains unclear. The CDR3 totals 12 residues. V was cut by 1 base and J by 4 bases, with 4 bases left in between. The germline CDR1 and CDR2 sequences are MNHNS and SASEGT. The CDR3: CASSEGSYGYTF. For the CDR3, the DNA is TGTGCCAGCAGTGAAGGGTCCTATGGCTACACCTTC.

This chain joins TRBV27 and TRBJ2-2, with D unresolved. V was pared by 4 bases and J by 5 bases, with 5 bases between. From germline, CDR1 is MNHEY and CDR2 SMNVEV (reference sequence). This CDR3 region has 12 residues. The CDR3 reads CASSYVTGELFF. The CDR3 nucleotides read TGTGCCAGCAGTTATGTAACCGGGGAGCTGTTTTTT.

This chain joins TRBV4-1 and TRBJ1-4; tentatively, D is TRBD1 (5 bases). The V end was cut by 3 bases, the J end by 8 bases, with 16 bases between. The CDR3 has 15 residues. Germline CDR1 MGHRA, CDR2 YSYEKL. CDR3 amino acids: CASSQTQVGLEKLFF. The DNA for the CDR3 is TGCGCCAGCAGCCAGACACAGGTCGGCTTGGAAAAACTGTTTTTT.

This clone was picked up one time. The gene calls are TRBV9 and TRBJ2-1; no definite D call. Trimming removed 0 bases at V and 7 bases at J, with 11 bases between. The CDR3 is 14 amino acids. Germline CDR1 is SGDLS and CDR2 is YYNGEE. Written as DNA, the CDR3 is TGTGCCAGCAGCGTAGCTACCCGGTGGAATGAGCAGTTCTTC. Encoded protein: CASSVATRWNEQFF. The whole variable domain, filled in from reference TRBV9 and TRBJ2-1, reads DSGVTQTPKHLITATGQRVTLRCSPRSGDLSVYWYQQSLDQGLQFLIQYYNGEERAKGNILERFSAQQFPDLHSELNLSSLELGDSALYFCASSVATRWNEQFFGPGTRLTVL.

The chain recombines TRBV27 with TRBJ2-1; either TRBD1 or TRBD2 may fit D (5 bases each). The CDR3 loop spans 17 amino acids. The germline CDR1 and CDR2 sequences are MNHEY and SMNVEV (reference sequence). Trimming stripped 6 bases from V and 0 bases from J, with 18 bases between. The CDR3 here is CASSSFGGLSSYNEQFF. The DNA of the CDR3 is TGTGCCAGCAGCTCTTTTGGGGGTCTGAGCTCCTACAATGAGCAGTTCTTC.

This clone appeared a single time. V and J are TRBV9 and TRBJ2-1; D gene ambiguous. The CDR3 has 15 residues. The V gene's germline CDR1 is SGDLS and CDR2 YYNGEE. The V end was cut by 3 bases, the J end by 4 bases, with 14 bases between. DNA of the CDR3: TGTGCCAGCAGCGGAGAAGCAGGCCTATACAATGAGCAGTTCTTC. Translation: CASSGEAGLYNEQFF.

The CDR3 DNA reads as TGTGCCACCCCCAGCGGACTAGGGCACGAGCAGTACTTC. This codes for CATPSGLGHEQYF. V gene TRBV7-9 combines with J gene TRBJ2-7; 7 bases match TRBD2. In germline, CDR1 is SEHNR, CDR2 FQNEAQ (reference sequence). This CDR3 is built from 13 residues. Unmatched junction bases numbered 11, after V lost 10 bases and J lost 5 bases.

The V and J genes are TRBV5-1 and TRBJ2-3, with D hard to call. CDR1 is SGHRS and CDR2 is YFSETQ in the germline V gene. Trimming stripped 2 bases from V and 0 bases from J, with 13 bases between. The CDR3 runs 16 residues. In DNA, the CDR3 is TGCGCCAGCAGCTTTTTACCGCCCACTAGCACAGATACGCAGTATTTT. Translation gives CASSFLPPTSTDTQYF.

The chain carries TRBV7-9 and TRBJ2-6, with 9 bases fitting TRBD1. CDR3 length: 18 amino acids. In germline, CDR1 is SEHNR, CDR2 FQNEAQ (reference sequence). Losses at the gene ends were 7 bases for V and 1 base for J; bases not matched to a gene: 11. CDR3 in amino acids: CASTRDRVFRSGANVLTF. CDR3 DNA: TGTGCCAGCACCCGGGACAGGGTTTTTAGGTCTGGGGCCAACGTCCTGACTTTC.

The count of this clone is one. V is TRBV5-1 and J is TRBJ2-1; D is ambiguous. V lost 0 bases and J lost 3, with 7 bases in between. Germline V CDR1 and CDR2: SGHRS, YFSETQ. The CDR3 totals 14 residues. The DNA for the CDR3 is TGCGCCAGCAGCTTGGTGGGAAACTACAATGAGCAGTTCTTC. Translated: CASSLVGNYNEQFF.

This chain uses TRBV5-1 with TRBJ1-3; D call uncertain. The CDR3 covers 15 residues. Trimming took 4 bases from V and 1 from J, leaving 12 bases between them. Germline-derived CDR1 and CDR2 are SGHRS and YFSETQ. The CDR3 spells CASSVGLSSGNTIYF. CDR3 nucleotides: TGCGCCAGCAGCGTAGGACTCTCGTCTGGAAACACCATATATTTT.

The chain joins TRBV28 to TRBJ1-2; D perhaps matches TRBD1 (5 bases). Germline V gene sequence: CDR1 MDHEN, CDR2 SYDVKM. The V end lost 5 bases, the J end lost 5 bases, and 9 bases lay between the germline ends. This CDR3 region has 12 residues. DNA of the CDR3: TGTGCCAGCAGTATAGGGGCATATGGCTACACCTTC. Its translation: CASSIGAYGYTF.

V usage is TRBV10-3 and J usage is TRBJ2-3; perhaps TRBD1 as D (8 bases). Germline V lookup: CDR1 ENHRY, CDR2 SYGVKD. The V end lost 6 bases, the J end lost 5 bases, and 15 bases lay between the germline ends. The CDR3 length is 14 residues. This CDR3 reads CAISSGGGGDTQYF. DNA for the CDR3: TGTGCCATCAGCTCAGGGGGCGGGGGAGATACGCAGTATTTT.

This rearrangement joins TRBV27 to TRBJ1-2; maybe TRBD1 (5 bases). This CDR3 is built from 14 residues. Germline V gives CDR1 MNHEY, CDR2 SMNVEV (reference sequence). V shed 5 bases and J shed 1 base, with 11 bases lying between them. The CDR3 loop is CASSPPGFNYGYTF. CDR3 DNA: TGTGCCAGCAGTCCCCCAGGGTTTAACTATGGCTACACCTTC.

This sequence joins TRBV6-7 and TRBJ1-4; D is unclear. TRBV6-7 carries the ORF label, with uncertain function. Trimming pared 9 bases from V and 3 bases from J, leaving 11 bases between. The CDR3 runs 13 residues. CDR3 nucleotide sequence: TGTGCCAGTGCGGGTCCCCCTAATGAAAAACTGTTTTTT. This sequence encodes CASAGPPNEKLFF.

The chain is built from TRBV2 and TRBJ2-4; 10 bases match TRBD2. This CDR3 has 16 residues. The germline gives CDR1 SNHLY, CDR2 FYNNEI. Trimming cost V 2 bases and J 3 bases; bases outside gene matches: 4. Here the CDR3 DNA reads TGTGCCAGCAGTGAACTAGCGGGAGTTGTCAAAAACATTCAGTACTTC. Protein sequence: CASSELAGVVKNIQYF.

V usage is TRBV28 and J usage is TRBJ1-1, with D tentatively TRBD1 (6 bases). Between the trimmed V and J ends, which lost 3 bases and 4 bases, there was a span of 12 bases. Per the germline V gene, CDR1 is MDHEN and CDR2 is SYDVKM. CDR3 length: 14 amino acids. In nucleotides, the CDR3 is TGTGCCAGCAGTTTGCGGGGGCCGGTCACTGAAGCTTTCTTT. This gives the protein CASSLRGPVTEAFF.

The J gene is TRBJ1-2, the V gene TRBV15; tentatively, D is TRBD1 (5 bases). The CDR3 is made up of 13 amino acids. The ends were cut back, 1 base at V and 4 bases at J, with 7 bases in the middle. Per the germline V gene, CDR1 is LNHNV and CDR2 is YYDKDF (reference sequence). CDR3 protein: CATSRAGTYGYTF. CDR3 bases: TGTGCCACCAGCAGAGCAGGGACCTATGGCTACACCTTC.

This rearrangement joins TRBV6-2 or TRBV6-3 to TRBJ2-1; 14 bases are shared with TRBD2. Trimming took 5 bases from V and 8 from J; bases not matched to a gene: 8. The CDR3 is made up of 16 amino acids. Germline V gives CDR1 MNHEY, CDR2 SVGEGT. CDR3: CASSRGGLAGVYEQFF. DNA of the CDR3: TGTGCCAGCAGTCGCGGGGGACTAGCGGGAGTGTATGAGCAGTTCTTC.